The next 12 T cell receptor beta chains were all read from a single sample in a study of cytomegalovirus exposure and HLA in healthy donors (dated by TCRdb to the late 2010s). Library preparation employed the immunoSEQ multiplex PCR assay. For the multiplex PCR, a mixture combining 60 forward primers for TCR Vbeta segments and 13 reverse primers for TCR Jbeta segments was used. TCRdb provides this immuneACCESS table in a form limited to in-frame rearrangements. Some clones are lacking; in checked studies, under half of them reflect an unresolved V gene, and why the rest are absent is not known. The sample has over 200,000 clones on record, around 80% of them singletons. The ten largest clones add up to 0.55% to 0.7% of the sample. The sequencing input was PBMCs. The receptors were gathered from a middle-aged woman in good health and CMV-seronegative.

The chain is built from TRBV7-2 and TRBJ1-4; no clear D gene. Germline V CDR1 and CDR2: SGHTA, FQGNSA. Trimming removed 5 bases at V and 8 bases at J, with 9 bases between. The CDR3 covers 12 residues. Written as DNA, the CDR3 is TGTGCCAGCAGCCCGAGAGGGGAAAAACTGTTTTTT. It codes for CASSPRGEKLFF. The variable domain in full, completed from reference TRBV7-2 and TRBJ1-4, reads GAGVSQSPSNKVTEKGKDVELRCDPISGHTALYWYRQSLGQGLEFLIYFQGNSAPDKSGLPSDRFSAERTGGSVSTLTIQRTQQEDSAVYLCASSPRGEKLFFGSGTQLSVL.

The V gene is TRBV5-6, the J gene TRBJ1-1; D is possibly TRBD1 (6 bases). The CDR3 is made up of 15 amino acids. Looked up from germline, CDR1 is SGHDT and CDR2 is YYEEEE. V lost 1 base and J lost 1, with 11 bases in between. In DNA form, the CDR3 reads TGTGCCAGCAGCTTGTTCGACAGGCCGAACACTGAAGCTTTCTTT. As protein: CASSLFDRPNTEAFF.

V and J are TRBV23-1 and TRBJ1-5, with D unclear. TRBV23-1 is assigned to the ORF class and has an uncertain function. CDR3 length: 13 residues. Trimming took 0 bases from V and 4 from J, leaving 4 bases between them. The CDR3 loop reads CASSQSGNQPQHF. Here the CDR3 DNA reads TGCGCCAGCAGTCAATCCGGTAATCAGCCCCAGCATTTT.

The V and J genes are TRBV28 and TRBJ2-7; D gene unclear. Germline V lookup: CDR1 MDHEN, CDR2 SYDVKM. Trimming stripped 4 bases from V and 3 bases from J, with 10 bases between. The length of the CDR3 is 13 residues. Written as DNA, the CDR3 is TGTGCCAGCAGTTCCCCTGTCGGCTACGAGCAGTACTTC. This encodes CASSSPVGYEQYF.

The chain combines TRBV9 with TRBJ2-2; tentative D call: TRBD2 (6 bases). The CDR3 consists of 16 residues. The V gene's germline CDR1 is SGDLS and CDR2 YYNGEE. V lost 4 bases and J lost 5, with 18 bases in between. Here the CDR3 reads CASSSRWGRGTGELFF. The CDR3 DNA is TGTGCCAGCAGCTCTAGATGGGGTCGGGGGACCGGGGAGCTGTTTTTT.

The chain links TRBV4-3 to TRBJ1-6, with TRBD1 matching 8 bases. V lost 2 bases to trimming and J lost 8 bases; unmatched junction nucleotides: 8. Germline values: CDR1 LGHNA, CDR2 YSLEER. The CDR3 sequence is 16 residues long. The DNA of the CDR3 is TGCGCCAGCAGCCAAAACAGGGGGGATTGGGATTCACCCCTCCACTTT. It yields the protein CASSQNRGDWDSPLHF.

This clone was observed a single time. The rearrangement joins TRBV5-6 to TRBJ1-2; 10 bases match TRBD1. Germline V gene sequence: CDR1 SGHDT, CDR2 YYEEEE. This CDR3 is built from 17 residues. V was pared by 1 base and J by 8 bases, with 14 bases of the junction left unmatched. CDR3 nucleotide sequence: TGTGCCAGCAGCTTGCGTATGACAGGGGGCGTTCGAGGAGGCTACACCTTC. Amino acids: CASSLRMTGGVRGGYTF.

The chain recombines TRBV5-4 with TRBJ1-2; 10 bases match TRBD1. Germline V gene sequence: CDR1 SGHNT, CDR2 YYREEE (reference sequence). Trimming took 6 bases from V and 7 from J; bases not matched to a gene: 12. The CDR3 runs to 15 residues. This chain's CDR3 is CASISAGTGASGYTF. CDR3 sequence (DNA): TGTGCCAGCATCAGCGCCGGGACAGGGGCGTCTGGCTACACCTTC.

The chain combines TRBV9 with TRBJ2-7; TRBD1 agrees at 9 bases. J was trimmed by 3 bases and V by 4 bases; bases with no gene match: 8. The germline gives CDR1 SGDLS, CDR2 YYNGEE. The CDR3 contains 15 residues. CDR3 protein: CASSPQPGQGYEQYF. CDR3 bases: TGTGCCAGCAGCCCGCAACCGGGACAGGGCTACGAGCAGTACTTC.

This clone has just one count. This chain joins TRBV18 and TRBJ1-1; 7 bases match TRBD1. The CDR3 consists of 16 residues. V was pared by 3 bases and J by 1 base, with 8 bases of the junction left unmatched. Looked up from germline, CDR1 is KGHSH and CDR2 is LQKENI. The CDR3 DNA reads TGTGCCAGCTCACCTGCTTTGACAGGGACGAACACTGAAGCTTTCTTT. Protein: CASSPALTGTNTEAFF.

V gene TRBV5-6 combines with J gene TRBJ2-3, with 14 bases aligning to TRBD2. V shed 4 bases and J 4 bases; nucleotides not matched to a gene: 8. The V gene's germline CDR1 is SGHDT and CDR2 YYEEEE. The CDR3 has 17 residues. CDR3 amino acids: CASSRLAGGQLADTQYF. DNA for the CDR3: TGTGCCAGCAGCCGACTAGCGGGGGGGCAGCTTGCAGATACGCAGTATTTT.

The chain joins TRBV5-5 to TRBJ1-4; 9 positions match TRBD1. V lost 4 bases to trimming and J lost 6 bases; unmatched junction nucleotides: 7. Germline V CDR1 and CDR2: SGHKS, YYEKEE (reference sequence). The CDR3 is 15 amino acids. This chain's CDR3 is CASSPGWDRDEKLFF. CDR3 nucleotides: TGTGCCAGCAGCCCCGGATGGGACAGGGATGAAAAACTGTTTTTT.